This T cell receptor (beta chain) was captured in a study of preoperative IRX-2 immunotherapy in early breast cancer. Treatment in this sample: preoperative locoregional IRX-2 cytokine immunotherapy. Samples came from a phase Ib trial of preoperative locoregional IRX-2 cytokine immunotherapy. This clone appeared a single time. The CDR3 spans 15 residues. The germline V gene has CDR1 SGHRS and CDR2 YFSETQ. Trimming stripped 1 base from V and 2 bases from J, with 12 bases between. Some clones are missing from TCRdb's copy, which holds only in-frame ones; the method was immunoSEQ multiplex PCR. The repertoire has 40,000 to 50,000 clones, 70% to 85% of them found once; the top ten carry more than 0.9%.

The gene calls are TRBV5-1 and TRBJ1-1; D gene ambiguous. The source of this sequence is a human donor with breast cancer. The sequencing here drew on tumor tissue, taken after IRX-2 immunotherapy. CDR3 sequence (DNA): TGCGCCAGCAGCTTGCATCAGAGCGGCAACACTGAAGCTTTCTTT. Protein product: CASSLHQSGNTEAFF.